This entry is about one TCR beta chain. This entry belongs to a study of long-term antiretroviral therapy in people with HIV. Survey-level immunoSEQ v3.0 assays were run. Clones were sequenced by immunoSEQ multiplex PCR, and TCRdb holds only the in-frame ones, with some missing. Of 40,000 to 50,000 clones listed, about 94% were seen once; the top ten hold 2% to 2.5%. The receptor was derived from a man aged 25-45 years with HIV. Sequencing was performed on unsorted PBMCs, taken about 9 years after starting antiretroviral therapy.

The CDR3: CASSFKGSPLNTEAFF. The CDR3 DNA follows: TGTGCCAGCAGCTTTAAAGGGTCCCCCTTGAACACTGAAGCTTTCTTT. This chain links TRBV11-2 with TRBJ1-1; D is uncertain. The CDR3 has 16 amino acids. Trimming stripped 3 bases from V and 0 bases from J, with 14 bases between. From germline, CDR1 is SGHAT and CDR2 FQNNGV.